What follows is one TCR beta chain and its context. The antigen is undetermined. PCR primers comprised 60 Vbeta and 13 Jbeta primers. TCRdb keeps only in-frame clones here, not all; method: immunoSEQ multiplex PCR. The data hold under 200,000 clones, with roughly 80% observed a single time. These data are taken from a study of cytomegalovirus exposure and HLA in healthy donors. Study-level results: Likely technical artifact: a cluster of highly shared sequence variants. Specificity for CMV antigens was confirmed in vitro for a few of the CMV-associated chains.

This receptor was obtained from a man aged 45-60 years in good health and CMV-seronegative. The sequenced material came from PBMCs.

This CDR3 is CASSSNNEQFF. The CDR3 nucleotides read TGTGCCAGCAGCTCAAACAATGAGCAGTTCTTC. The rearrangement uses TRBV7-3 and TRBJ2-1; unclear D gene. The V end was cut by 4 bases, the J end by 5 bases, with 3 bases between. CDR1 SGHTA and CDR2 FQGTGA come from the germline V gene. The CDR3 loop spans 11 amino acids.